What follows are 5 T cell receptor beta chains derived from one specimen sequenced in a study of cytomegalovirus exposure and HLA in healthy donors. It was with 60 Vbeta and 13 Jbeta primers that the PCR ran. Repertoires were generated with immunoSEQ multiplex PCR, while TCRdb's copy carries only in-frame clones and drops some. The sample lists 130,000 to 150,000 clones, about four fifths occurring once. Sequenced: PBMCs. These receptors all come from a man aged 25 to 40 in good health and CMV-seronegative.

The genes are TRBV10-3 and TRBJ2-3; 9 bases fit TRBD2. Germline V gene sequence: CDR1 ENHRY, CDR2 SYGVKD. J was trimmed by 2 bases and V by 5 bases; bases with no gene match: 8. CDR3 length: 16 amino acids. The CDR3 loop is CAISFSGGPYTDTQYF. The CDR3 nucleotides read TGTGCCATCAGTTTTAGCGGGGGCCCATACACAGATACGCAGTATTTT.

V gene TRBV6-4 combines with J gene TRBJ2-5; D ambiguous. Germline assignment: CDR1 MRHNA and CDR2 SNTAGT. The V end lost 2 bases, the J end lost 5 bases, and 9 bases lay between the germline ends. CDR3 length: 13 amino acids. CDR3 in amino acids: CASSDRPGETQYF. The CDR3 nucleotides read TGTGCCAGCAGTGACCGCCCCGGGGAGACCCAGTACTTC.

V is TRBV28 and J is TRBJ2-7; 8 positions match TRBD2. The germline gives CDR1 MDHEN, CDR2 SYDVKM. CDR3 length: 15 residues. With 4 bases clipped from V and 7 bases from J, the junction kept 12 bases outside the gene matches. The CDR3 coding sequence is TGTGCCAGCAGTTCCCCGGGACTAGTTCCAAGTGAGCAGTACTTC. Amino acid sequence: CASSSPGLVPSEQYF.

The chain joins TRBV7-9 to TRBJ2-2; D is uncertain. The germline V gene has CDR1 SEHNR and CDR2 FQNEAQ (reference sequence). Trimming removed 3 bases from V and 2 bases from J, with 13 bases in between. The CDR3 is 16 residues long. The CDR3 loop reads CASSFGSNRNTGELFF. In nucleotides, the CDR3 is TGTGCCAGCAGCTTTGGCTCGAACAGAAACACCGGGGAGCTGTTTTTT.

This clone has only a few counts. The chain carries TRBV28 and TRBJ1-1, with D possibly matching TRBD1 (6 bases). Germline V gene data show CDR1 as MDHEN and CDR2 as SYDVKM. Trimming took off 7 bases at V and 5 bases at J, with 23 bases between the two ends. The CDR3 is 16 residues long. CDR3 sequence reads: CASIAPHQGRGTEAFF. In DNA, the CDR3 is TGTGCCAGCATCGCCCCCCACCAGGGGAGAGGGACTGAAGCTTTCTTT.